These 20 T cell receptor beta chains were sequenced from one sample in a study of blood T cells in healthy people across ages. The authors ran a second PCR of about 6 to 11 cycles using a sample-barcoded 5' primer and a J-beta primer mix. TCRdb recomputed calls from the 5' RACE reads with MiXCR, one row per CDR3 protein. The table records some 940,000 distinct CDR3 sequences, almost 30% of them present only once. The sample was also reused in another study, on T cells of mothers and their children.

Material: blood. Source of these receptors: a middle-aged woman in good health.

About this clonotype itself: This sequence may be a read error, since a much larger clone differs from it by one base. The chain uses TRBV6-6 and TRBJ2-3, with D perhaps TRBD2 (6 bases). There are 14 residues in the CDR3. Looked up from germline, CDR1 is MNHNY and CDR2 is SVGAGI (reference sequence). CDR3 protein: CVSRVASGTDTQYF. CDR3 nucleotides: TGTGTCAGCAGGGTCGCTAGCGGCACAGATACGCAGTATTTT.

V gene TRBV7-6 combines with J gene TRBJ2-5; TRBD2 matches 8 bases. Germline CDR1 SGHVS, CDR2 FNYEAQ. The V segment lost 1 base and the J segment 2 bases; nucleotides outside the gene matches: 6. This CDR3 spans 16 amino acids. CDR3 sequence reads: CASSLVERGPQETQYF. In DNA form, the CDR3 reads TGTGCCAGCAGCTTAGTTGAGCGGGGGCCTCAAGAGACCCAGTACTTC.

This clonotype was counted at least ten times. The V call is TRBV12-3 or TRBV12-4, the J call TRBJ2-2; D is possibly TRBD1 (6 bases). CDR3 length: 12 residues. Trimming removed 6 bases at V and 7 bases at J, with 9 bases between. In DNA, the CDR3 is TGTGCCAGCAGCGCAGGGGACGGGGAGCTGTTTTTT. Protein sequence: CASSAGDGELFF.

This clonotype was detected a few times. The chain joins TRBV27 to TRBJ1-2, with D possibly being TRBD1 (5 bases). The CDR3 covers 14 residues. Trimming removed 5 bases from V and 7 bases from J, with 17 bases in between. The germline V gene encodes CDR1 MNHEY and CDR2 SMNVEV (reference sequence). The CDR3 coding sequence is TGTGCCAGCAGTACCTCCAGGGTCGGGGTTGGCTACACCTTC. Amino acid sequence: CASSTSRVGVGYTF.

The genes are TRBV12-3 or TRBV12-4 and TRBJ1-1; D gene uncertain. This CDR3 comprises 15 residues. Trimming removed 6 bases at V and 2 bases at J, with 16 bases between. The CDR3 here is CASRPSGASNTEAFF. For the CDR3, the DNA is TGTGCCAGCAGACCTTCCGGCGCCTCCAACACTGAAGCTTTCTTT.

The chain carries TRBV29-1 and TRBJ2-7, with a possible D match to TRBD2 (6 bases). The V gene's germline CDR1 is SQVTM and CDR2 ANQGSEA. The V and J ends lost 5 bases and 12 bases respectively, with 20 bases between them. CDR3 length: 12 residues. CDR3 sequence (DNA): TGCAGCGTTCTGCGGGACGCCGCTGCCCGGTACTTC. Translation gives CSVLRDAAARYF.

To note about this clonotype: Possible read error: a much larger clone is one base away. The chain couples TRBV29-1 to TRBJ2-4, with a tentative D call TRBD2 (6 bases). CDR3 size: 13 residues. The germline V gene encodes CDR1 SQVTM and CDR2 ANQGSEA. V lost 6 bases, J lost 3 bases, and 12 bases lay in between. This chain's CDR3 is CSVRPGGKNIQYF. The CDR3 DNA follows: TGCAGCGTGAGGCCCGGGGGCAAAAACATTCAGTACTTC.

This clonotype was detected a few times. This chain joins TRBV6-1 and TRBJ2-3; D may correspond to TRBD1 or TRBD2 (5 bases each). Germline V gene lookup returns CDR1 MNHNS and CDR2 SASEGT. The CDR3 spans 17 residues. V was trimmed by 4 bases and J by 3 bases, leaving 20 bases between them. CDR3 sequence reads: CASSGAWAGGRTDTQYF. CDR3 coding DNA: TGTGCCAGCAGTGGCGCATGGGCTGGGGGTCGAACAGATACGCAGTATTTT.

The chain carries TRBV7-6 and TRBJ2-5; 7 nucleotides agree with TRBD2. The J segment lost 11 bases and the V segment lost 5 bases, leaving 17 bases of the junction unmatched. CDR1 and CDR2 from the germline V gene are SGHVS and FNYEAQ. The CDR3 has 15 amino acids. CDR3 residues: CASSQSGERYNEQYF. CDR3 DNA: TGTGCCAGCAGCCAGAGCGGGGAGAGGTACAATGAGCAGTACTTC.

At least ten counts were recorded for this clonotype. The J gene is TRBJ2-3, the V gene TRBV5-1; 7 bases are a match to TRBD1. The CDR3 contains 15 residues. Germline V gives CDR1 SGHRS, CDR2 YFSETQ. Trimming took 0 bases from V and 3 from J; bases not matched to a gene: 4. The CDR3 reads CASSLGQGWTDTQYF. As DNA, the CDR3 is TGCGCCAGCAGCTTGGGACAGGGTTGGACAGATACGCAGTATTTT.

This clonotype was observed a handful of times. The chain uses TRBV7-2 and TRBJ2-3, with TRBD1 matching 9 bases. Trimming cost V 6 bases and J 3 bases; bases outside gene matches: 4. The CDR3 consists of 14 residues. Germline CDR1 and CDR2: SGHTA and FQGNSA. CDR3 DNA sequence: TGTGCCAGCAGGTGGACAGGGGAAACAGATACGCAGTATTTT. Its translation is CASRWTGETDTQYF.

This clonotype showed up many times. This sequence joins TRBV7-8 and TRBJ2-1; 12 positions agree with TRBD2. The CDR3 sequence is 15 residues long. V dropped 3 bases and J dropped 8; count of bases not matched to a gene: 5. The germline gives CDR1 SGHVS, CDR2 FQNEAQ. This chain's CDR3 is CASSLGGLAGDEQFF. DNA of the CDR3: TGTGCCAGCAGCTTGGGGGGACTAGCGGGCGATGAGCAGTTCTTC.

On this clonotype: Without the conserved terminal phenylalanine or tryptophan, this CDR3 likely stems from a read error. The chain employs TRBV5-1 and TRBJ1-6; D uncertain. The CDR3 consists of 13 residues. Looked up from germline, CDR1 is SGHRS and CDR2 is YFSETQ. The CDR3 coding sequence is TGCGCCGGCAGCTTGGCCGAGGAGTCACCCCTCCACTTG. Its translation: CAGSLAEESPLHL.

In its sample, this clonotype was seen many times. The chain is built from TRBV12-3 or TRBV12-4 and TRBJ1-1, with 8 positions matching TRBD1. CDR3 length: 13 residues. The trim removed 6 bases at V and 10 bases at J, leaving 10 bases unmatched. The CDR3 nucleotides read TGTGCCAGCAGCCCCGGACAGGGCAGGGTAGCTTTCTTT. It yields the protein CASSPGQGRVAFF.

This clonotype is deemed medium-sized. The chain's CDR3 is CSARDRDRGTYEQYF. DNA of the CDR3: TGCAGTGCTAGAGATAGGGACAGGGGCACCTACGAGCAGTACTTC. The V call is TRBV20-1, the J call TRBJ2-7; TRBD1 matches at 10 bases. The V gene end was trimmed by 0 bases and the J gene end by 2 bases; junction bases not matched to a gene: 4. Germline V gene lookup returns CDR1 DFQATT and CDR2 SNEGSKA (reference sequence). The CDR3 runs to 15 residues.

The chain combines TRBV28 with TRBJ1-2; possibly TRBD1 for D (5 bases). The CDR3 spans 15 residues. Per the germline V gene, CDR1 is MDHEN and CDR2 is SYDVKM. Trimming left V 5 bases short and J 4 bases short, with 17 bases between. CDR3 sequence: CASSPPTGLGYGYTF. CDR3 bases: TGTGCCAGCAGTCCACCCACAGGTCTAGGCTATGGCTACACCTTC.

To note about this clonotype: Just one base apart from a much larger clone, this may be a read error. The chain recombines TRBV9 with TRBJ1-2, with D perhaps TRBD1 (5 bases). The CDR3 runs to 17 residues. The germline V gene has CDR1 SGDLS and CDR2 YYNGEE. The CDR3 DNA reads TGTGCCATCAGCGCCGGGTCGACAGACTGGATAAACTATGGCTACACCTTC. Its protein product is CAISAGSTDWINYGYTF.

The rearrangement joins TRBV4-2 to TRBJ1-2; D perhaps matches TRBD1 (5 bases). The CDR3 runs 14 residues. Trimming took off 4 bases at V and 2 bases at J, with 11 bases between the two ends. The germline V gene has CDR1 LGHNA and CDR2 YNFKEQ. The CDR3 DNA reads TGTGCCAGCAGCCCCGAACAGGCAAACTATGGCTACACCTTC. Its protein product is CASSPEQANYGYTF.

The CDR3 bases are TGTGCCAGCAGTTCCTCGGTTATATCGAGCTCCTACAATGAGCAGTTCTTC. Encoded protein: CASSSSVISSSYNEQFF. The V gene is TRBV12-3 or TRBV12-4, the J gene TRBJ2-1; D not resolved. With 4 bases removed from V and 0 bases from J, the gap between germline ends came to 16 bases. The CDR3 loop spans 17 amino acids.

The chain joins TRBV19 to TRBJ1-2; 8 bases align to TRBD1. Germline-derived CDR1 and CDR2 are LNHDA and SQIVND (reference sequence). Trimming removed 5 bases from V and 3 bases from J; junction bases left unmatched: 5. The CDR3 is 14 residues long. Here the CDR3 reads CASSGQGTYYGYTF. CDR3 sequence (DNA): TGTGCCAGTAGTGGACAGGGAACATACTATGGCTACACCTTC.